This T cell receptor beta chain was profiled in a study of shared clonotypes between healthy human individuals. Libraries were prepared by immunoSEQ multiplex PCR; TCRdb keeps only in-frame clonotypes and omits some of them. The table shows more than 2 million clones, with 85% to 95% occurring only once. This CDR3 has 17 residues. Trimming left V 1 base short and J 1 base short, with 15 bases between. Per germline, CDR1 MDHEN and CDR2 SYDVKM. Terminally differentiated effector memory CD45RA+ cells were excluded from the naive CD8 cells, which were CD45RO-negative and positively selected for CCR7. Sequenced: naive CD8+ T cells sorted from blood. This sequence originates from a man in his late teens or twenties in good health. The J gene is TRBJ2-3, the V gene TRBV28; possible D gene TRBD1, 6 bases. The CDR3 is CASSLSGVERGTDTQYF. The CDR3 bases are TGTGCCAGCAGTTTATCAGGGGTCGAGCGTGGCACAGATACGCAGTATTTT.